These T cell receptor beta chains were read from a single sample in a study of shared clonotypes between healthy human individuals. Clones were read by immunoSEQ multiplex PCR, and TCRdb kept only the in-frame ones, dropping some. This sample has about 590,000 clones; about 95% occur once, and the top ten carry 0.1% to 0.11%. Input material: naive CD8+ T cells sorted from blood. Receptors originate from a woman aged 25-40 years in good health. The CDR3 runs from the conserved cysteine through the conserved F or W. Each record gives: clone size, V gene, J gene, D gene, CDR3 protein, CDR3 DNA. The D gene is left open where the match is weak. Not every row has a clone size; where given, it reads once, few, many or a size class.

clone_size: -
v_call: TRBV19
j_call: TRBJ2-2
d_call: -
cdr3_aa: CASSISGTGELFF
cdr3_nt: TGTGCCAGTAGTATCTCAGGGACCGGGGAGCTGTTTTTT

clone_size: -
v_call: TRBV2
j_call: TRBJ2-2
d_call: -
cdr3_aa: CASSDYGSNTGELFF
cdr3_nt: TGTGCCAGCAGTGATTACGGGAGTAACACCGGGGAGCTGTTTTTT

clone_size: -
v_call: TRBV18
j_call: TRBJ2-7
d_call: TRBD2
cdr3_aa: CASSPGTSYSEQYF
cdr3_nt: TGTGCCAGCTCTCCCGGGACTAGCTACTCCGAGCAGTACTTC

clone_size: -
v_call: TRBV27
j_call: TRBJ1-5
d_call: -
cdr3_aa: CASSLRAGDIPSSNQPQHF
cdr3_nt: TGTGCCAGCAGTTTAAGGGCAGGGGACATCCCAAGTAGCAATCAGCCCCAGCATTTT

clone_size: -
v_call: TRBV6-5
j_call: TRBJ1-2
d_call: TRBD1
cdr3_aa: CASSYSGQGNGYTF
cdr3_nt: TGTGCCAGCAGTTACAGCGGACAGGGAAATGGCTACACCTTC

clone_size: -
v_call: TRBV13
j_call: TRBJ2-5
d_call: -
cdr3_aa: CASSNNRGKTQYF
cdr3_nt: TGTGCCAGCAGCAATAACCGGGGTAAGACCCAGTACTTC

clone_size: -
v_call: TRBV15
j_call: TRBJ1-4
d_call: TRBD1
cdr3_aa: CATSRDLRGLGEKLFF
cdr3_nt: TGTGCCACCAGCAGAGATCTTAGGGGGCTGGGTGAAAAACTGTTTTTT

clone_size: -
v_call: TRBV9
j_call: TRBJ2-1
d_call: -
cdr3_aa: CAWDGTGKGSSYNEQFF
cdr3_nt: TGTGCCTGGGACGGGACGGGGAAGGGCAGCTCCTACAATGAGCAGTTCTTC

clone_size: -
v_call: TRBV19
j_call: TRBJ2-3
d_call: TRBD1
cdr3_aa: CASSSRMGQDTDTQYF
cdr3_nt: TGTGCCAGTAGTAGCCGGATGGGACAGGACACAGATACGCAGTATTTT

clone_size: -
v_call: TRBV15
j_call: TRBJ1-5
d_call: -
cdr3_aa: CATSGVSQQPQHF
cdr3_nt: TGTGCCACCAGCGGTGTGTCGCAACAGCCCCAGCATTTT

clone_size: -
v_call: TRBV7-8
j_call: TRBJ2-2
d_call: -
cdr3_aa: CASSLRTATGELFF
cdr3_nt: TGTGCCAGCAGCTTAAGGACAGCAACCGGGGAGCTGTTTTTT

clone_size: -
v_call: TRBV6-5
j_call: TRBJ2-7
d_call: -
cdr3_aa: CASSPFTFSYEQYF
cdr3_nt: TGTGCCAGCAGCCCATTTACCTTCTCCTACGAGCAGTACTTC

clone_size: -
v_call: TRBV27
j_call: TRBJ2-7
d_call: -
cdr3_aa: CASSPWTHLGEQYF
cdr3_nt: TGTGCCAGCAGTCCCTGGACTCACCTAGGCGAGCAGTACTTC

clone_size: -
v_call: TRBV2
j_call: TRBJ1-3
d_call: TRBD1
cdr3_aa: CASSENRGISGNTIYF
cdr3_nt: TGTGCCAGCAGTGAAAACAGGGGGATCTCTGGAAACACCATATATTTT

clone_size: -
v_call: TRBV28
j_call: TRBJ2-5
d_call: TRBD1
cdr3_aa: CASSARTGIQETQYF
cdr3_nt: TGTGCCAGCTCCGCCCGGACAGGCATCCAAGAGACCCAGTACTTC

clone_size: -
v_call: TRBV27
j_call: TRBJ2-1
d_call: TRBD2
cdr3_aa: CASSAGTSGKKQFF
cdr3_nt: TGTGCCAGCAGTGCCGGGACTAGCGGGAAGAAGCAGTTCTTC

clone_size: -
v_call: TRBV19
j_call: TRBJ2-7
d_call: -
cdr3_aa: CASSMLQGRGYEQYF
cdr3_nt: TGTGCCAGTAGTATGTTACAGGGACGGGGGTACGAGCAGTACTTC

clone_size: -
v_call: TRBV12-5
j_call: TRBJ1-1
d_call: -
cdr3_aa: CASGSGGGAEAFF
cdr3_nt: TGTGCTAGTGGTTCCGGTGGGGGGGCTGAAGCTTTCTTT

clone_size: -
v_call: TRBV4-1
j_call: TRBJ2-7
d_call: TRBD2
cdr3_aa: CASSQDFGGTSGYEQYF
cdr3_nt: TGCGCCAGCAGCCAAGACTTTGGAGGGACTAGCGGCTACGAGCAGTACTTC

clone_size: -
v_call: TRBV5-6
j_call: TRBJ2-7
d_call: -
cdr3_aa: CASSLALRTSPEQYF
cdr3_nt: TGTGCCAGCAGCTTGGCCCTGCGGACCTCCCCCGAGCAGTACTTC

clone_size: -
v_call: TRBV9
j_call: TRBJ1-3
d_call: -
cdr3_aa: CASSVSPGVGNTIYF
cdr3_nt: TGTGCCAGCAGCGTATCTCCAGGGGTCGGAAACACCATATATTTT

clone_size: -
v_call: TRBV5-1
j_call: TRBJ2-7
d_call: -
cdr3_aa: CASSPGQGHTLPGLHYEQYF
cdr3_nt: TGCGCCAGCAGCCCTGGACAGGGCCATACACTCCCGGGACTACACTACGAGCAGTACTTC

clone_size: -
v_call: TRBV19
j_call: TRBJ1-5
d_call: TRBD1
cdr3_aa: CASGDSLRPQHF
cdr3_nt: TGTGCCAGTGGGGACAGTCTGCGGCCCCAGCATTTT

clone_size: -
v_call: TRBV13
j_call: TRBJ2-7
d_call: TRBD1
cdr3_aa: CASSFRQGGAYEQYF
cdr3_nt: TGTGCCAGCAGCTTCCGACAGGGTGGAGCCTACGAGCAGTACTTC

clone_size: -
v_call: TRBV9
j_call: TRBJ2-1
d_call: TRBD1
cdr3_aa: CASSEWTGSSYNEQFF
cdr3_nt: TGTGCCAGCAGCGAATGGACAGGGAGTTCCTACAATGAGCAGTTCTTC

clone_size: -
v_call: TRBV19
j_call: TRBJ2-6
d_call: TRBD1
cdr3_aa: CASSNRDRAKSGANVLTF
cdr3_nt: TGTGCCAGTAGTAACCGGGACAGGGCTAAATCTGGGGCCAACGTCCTGACTTTC

clone_size: -
v_call: TRBV19
j_call: TRBJ2-7
d_call: -
cdr3_aa: CASSTGRGEYEQYF
cdr3_nt: TGTGCCAGTAGTACCGGCAGGGGAGAGTACGAGCAGTACTTC

clone_size: once
v_call: TRBV7-8
j_call: TRBJ2-7
d_call: -
cdr3_aa: CASSLVGYEQYF
cdr3_nt: TGTGCCAGCAGCTTAGTAGGGTACGAGCAGTACTTC

clone_size: once
v_call: TRBV4-1
j_call: TRBJ2-3
d_call: TRBD1
cdr3_aa: CASSQDRAQGGDTQYF
cdr3_nt: TGCGCCAGCAGCCAAGATCGGGCACAGGGGGGAGATACGCAGTATTTT

clone_size: -
v_call: TRBV7-6
j_call: TRBJ2-1
d_call: TRBD1
cdr3_aa: CASSTTIRQGWDEQFF
cdr3_nt: TGTGCCAGCAGTACCACGATCCGACAGGGGTGGGATGAGCAGTTCTTC

clone_size: -
v_call: TRBV29-1
j_call: TRBJ2-1
d_call: -
cdr3_aa: CSVVGAGRNEQFF
cdr3_nt: TGCAGCGTTGTAGGGGCAGGGAGAAATGAGCAGTTCTTC

clone_size: -
v_call: TRBV9
j_call: TRBJ1-2
d_call: TRBD1
cdr3_aa: CASSVGQGRDGYTF
cdr3_nt: TGTGCCAGCAGCGTAGGACAGGGTCGGGATGGCTACACCTTC

clone_size: -
v_call: TRBV28
j_call: TRBJ2-7
d_call: -
cdr3_aa: CASRGGFSYEQYF
cdr3_nt: TGTGCCAGCAGGGGCGGGTTCTCCTACGAGCAGTACTTC

clone_size: -
v_call: TRBV28
j_call: TRBJ2-7
d_call: TRBD1
cdr3_aa: CASGTGDYEQYF
cdr3_nt: TGTGCCAGTGGGACAGGGGACTACGAGCAGTACTTC

clone_size: -
v_call: TRBV27
j_call: TRBJ2-1
d_call: TRBD2
cdr3_aa: CASSLAGLSSYNEQFF
cdr3_nt: TGTGCCAGCAGTCTAGCGGGGCTGAGCTCCTACAATGAGCAGTTCTTC

clone_size: -
v_call: TRBV21-1
j_call: TRBJ2-1
d_call: -
cdr3_aa: CASSKTCSGRVYNEQFF
cdr3_nt: TGTGCCAGCAGCAAAACTTGTAGCGGGAGAGTTTACAATGAGCAGTTCTTC

clone_size: -
v_call: TRBV27
j_call: TRBJ2-7
d_call: -
cdr3_aa: CASSLSMSSYEQYF
cdr3_nt: TGTGCCAGCAGCCTTTCAATGAGCTCCTACGAGCAGTACTTC

clone_size: -
v_call: TRBV7-9
j_call: TRBJ2-5
d_call: TRBD1
cdr3_aa: CASSPTGSQETQYF
cdr3_nt: TGTGCCAGCAGCCCGACAGGGAGTCAAGAGACCCAGTACTTC